Listed here is a single T cell receptor (beta chain). Germline trimming cut 1 base from V and 8 bases from J; bases unmatched to any gene: 7. This CDR3 is built from 16 residues. Germline values: CDR1 ENHRY, CDR2 SYGVKD. Measured with immunoSEQ multiplex PCR; TCRdb has only the in-frame clones, and not every one. The sample lists 65,000 to 85,000 clones; approximately 91% were seen once. This record comes from a study of T cell changes during pregnancy in multiple sclerosis. Source: peripheral blood, taken in the third trimester of pregnancy. The receptor's source is a female donor with multiple sclerosis, enrolled in a pregnancy study. The rearrangement uses TRBV10-3 and TRBJ2-1; 11 nucleotides match TRBD2. CDR3 residues: CAISEFGSGGVYEQFF. The CDR3 region has the DNA TGTGCCATCAGTGAGTTTGGTAGCGGGGGGGTCTATGAGCAGTTCTTC.